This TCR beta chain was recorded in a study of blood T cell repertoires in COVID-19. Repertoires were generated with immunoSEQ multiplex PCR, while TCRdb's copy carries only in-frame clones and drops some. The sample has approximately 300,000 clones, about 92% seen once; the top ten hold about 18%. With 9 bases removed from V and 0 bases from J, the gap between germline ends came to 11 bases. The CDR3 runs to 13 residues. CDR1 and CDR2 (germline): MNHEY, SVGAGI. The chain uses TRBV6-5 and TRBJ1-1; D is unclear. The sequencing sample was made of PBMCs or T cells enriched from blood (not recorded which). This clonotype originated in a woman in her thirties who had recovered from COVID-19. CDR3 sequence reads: CASNRGLNTEAFF. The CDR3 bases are TGTGCCAGTAACCGGGGTTTGAACACTGAAGCTTTCTTT.